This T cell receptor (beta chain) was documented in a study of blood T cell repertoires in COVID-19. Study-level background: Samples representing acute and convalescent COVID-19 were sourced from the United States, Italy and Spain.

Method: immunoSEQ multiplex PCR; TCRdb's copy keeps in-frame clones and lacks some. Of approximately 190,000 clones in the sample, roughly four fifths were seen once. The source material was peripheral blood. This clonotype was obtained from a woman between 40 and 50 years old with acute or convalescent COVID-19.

In DNA, the CDR3 is TGTGCCAGCAGTTACCAGGGACAGAACACTGAAGCTTTCTTT. Its protein product is CASSYQGQNTEAFF. The chain carries TRBV6-5 and TRBJ1-1, with a weak D call TRBD1 (6 bases). V dropped 2 bases and J dropped 1 base, with 8 bases sitting between them. CDR1 MNHEY and CDR2 SVGAGI come from the germline V gene. The length of the CDR3 is 14 residues.